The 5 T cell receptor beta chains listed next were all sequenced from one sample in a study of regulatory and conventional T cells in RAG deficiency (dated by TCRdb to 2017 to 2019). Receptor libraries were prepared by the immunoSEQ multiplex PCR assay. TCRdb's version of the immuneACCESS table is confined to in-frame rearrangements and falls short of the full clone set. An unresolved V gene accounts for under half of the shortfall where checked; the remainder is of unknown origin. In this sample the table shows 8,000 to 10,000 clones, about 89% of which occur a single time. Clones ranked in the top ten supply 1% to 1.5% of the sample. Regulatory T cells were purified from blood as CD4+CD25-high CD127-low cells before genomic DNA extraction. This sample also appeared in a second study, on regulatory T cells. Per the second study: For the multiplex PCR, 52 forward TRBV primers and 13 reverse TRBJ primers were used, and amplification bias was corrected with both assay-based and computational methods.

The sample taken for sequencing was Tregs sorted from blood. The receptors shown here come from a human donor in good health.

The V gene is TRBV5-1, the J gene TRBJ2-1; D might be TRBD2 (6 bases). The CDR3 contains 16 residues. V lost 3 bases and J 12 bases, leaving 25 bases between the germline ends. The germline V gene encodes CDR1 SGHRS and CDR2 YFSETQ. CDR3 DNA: TGCGCCAGCAGCTCAACGGCGGGAAGGGATCATGGTGGGCAGTTCTTC. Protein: CASSSTAGRDHGGQFF. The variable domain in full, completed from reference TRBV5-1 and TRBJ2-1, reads KAGVTQTPRYLIKTRGQQVTLSCSPISGHRSVSWYQQTPGQGLQFLFEYFSETQRNKGNFPGRFSGRQFSNSRSEMNVSTLELGDSALYLCASSSTAGRDHGGQFFGPGTRLTVL.

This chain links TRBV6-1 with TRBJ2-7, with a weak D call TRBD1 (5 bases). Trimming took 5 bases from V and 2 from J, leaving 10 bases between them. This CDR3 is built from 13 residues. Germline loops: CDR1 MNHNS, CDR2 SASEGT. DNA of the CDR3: TGTGCCAGCAGTTATCTGGGGCCCTACGAGCAGTACTTC. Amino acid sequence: CASSYLGPYEQYF.

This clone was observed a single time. The CDR3 here is CASLTSGSYNEQFF. The DNA for the CDR3 is TGTGCCAGCTTAACTAGCGGCTCCTACAATGAGCAGTTCTTC. The chain couples TRBV6-1 to TRBJ2-1; 8 bases are a match to TRBD2. Germline V gives CDR1 MNHNS, CDR2 SASEGT. The CDR3 is 14 residues long. Losses at the gene ends were 8 bases for V and 0 bases for J; bases not matched to a gene: 3.

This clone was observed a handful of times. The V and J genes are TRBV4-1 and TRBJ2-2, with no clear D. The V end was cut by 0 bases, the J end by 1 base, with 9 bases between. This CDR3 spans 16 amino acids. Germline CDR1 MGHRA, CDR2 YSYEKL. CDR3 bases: TGCGCCAGCAGCCAAGAAGGTGAACTGAACACCGGGGAGCTGTTTTTT. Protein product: CASSQEGELNTGELFF.

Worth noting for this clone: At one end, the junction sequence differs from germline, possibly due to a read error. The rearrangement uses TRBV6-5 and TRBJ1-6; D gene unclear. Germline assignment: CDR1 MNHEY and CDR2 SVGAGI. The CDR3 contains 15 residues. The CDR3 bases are TGTGCCAGCAGTTATTCGGGAACAACATATTCAGCCCTCCACTTT. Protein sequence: CASSYSGTTYSALHF.